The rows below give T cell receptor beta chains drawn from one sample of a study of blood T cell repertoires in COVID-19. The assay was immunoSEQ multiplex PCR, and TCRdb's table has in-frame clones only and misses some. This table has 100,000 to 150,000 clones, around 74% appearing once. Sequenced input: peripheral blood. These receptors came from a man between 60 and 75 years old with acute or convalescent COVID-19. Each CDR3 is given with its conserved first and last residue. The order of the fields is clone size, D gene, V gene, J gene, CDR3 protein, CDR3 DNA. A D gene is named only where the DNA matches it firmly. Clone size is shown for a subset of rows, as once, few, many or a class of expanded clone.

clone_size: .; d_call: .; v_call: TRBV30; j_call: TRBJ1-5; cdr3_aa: CAWSEGTLYSNQPQHF; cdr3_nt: TGTGCCTGGAGCGAAGGGACATTATATAGCAATCAGCCCCAGCATTTT
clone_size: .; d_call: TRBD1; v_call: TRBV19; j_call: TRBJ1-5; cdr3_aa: CASCGTGNQPQHF; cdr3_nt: TGTGCCAGTTGTGGGACAGGGAATCAGCCCCAGCATTTT
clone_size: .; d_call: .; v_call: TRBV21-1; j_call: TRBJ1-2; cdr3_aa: CASSKEAGGTGYTF; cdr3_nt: TGTGCCAGCAGCAAAGAGGCAGGGGGGACTGGCTACACCTTC
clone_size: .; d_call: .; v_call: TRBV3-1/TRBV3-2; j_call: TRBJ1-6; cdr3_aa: CASSQRGGDGNSPLHF; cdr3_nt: TGTGCCAGCAGCCAAAGGGGGGGGGATGGCAATTCACCCCTCCACTTT
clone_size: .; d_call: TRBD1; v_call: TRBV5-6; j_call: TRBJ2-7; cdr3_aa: CASSVTLNRGYENEQYF; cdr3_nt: TGTGCCAGCAGCGTAACCCTGAACAGGGGATACGAGAACGAGCAGTACTTC
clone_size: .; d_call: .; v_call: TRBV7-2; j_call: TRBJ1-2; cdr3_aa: CASSAVDRTGYGYTF; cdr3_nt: TGTGCCAGCAGCGCCGTTGACAGGACTGGCTATGGCTACACCTTC
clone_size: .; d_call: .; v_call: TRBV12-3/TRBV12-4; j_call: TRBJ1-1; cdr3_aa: CASSFGENTEAFF; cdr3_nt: TGTGCCAGCAGTTTCGGGGAGAACACTGAAGCTTTCTTT
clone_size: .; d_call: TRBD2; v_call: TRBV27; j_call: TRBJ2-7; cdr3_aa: CASGTRGMSSYEQYF; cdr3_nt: TGTGCCAGTGGGACTAGAGGGATGAGCTCCTACGAGCAGTACTTC
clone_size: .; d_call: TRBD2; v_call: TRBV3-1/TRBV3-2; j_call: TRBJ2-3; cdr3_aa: CASSQGGSTDTQYF; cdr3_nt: TGTGCCAGCAGCCAGGGGGGGAGCACAGATACGCAGTATTTT
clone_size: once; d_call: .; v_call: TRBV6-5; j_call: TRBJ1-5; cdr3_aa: CASRGGGSNQPQHF; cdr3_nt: TGTGCCAGCAGGGGGGGTGGTAGCAATCAGCCCCAGCATTTT
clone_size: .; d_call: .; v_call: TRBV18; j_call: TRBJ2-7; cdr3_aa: CASSPGTPGSYEQYF; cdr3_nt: TGTGCCAGCTCACCAGGGACTCCTGGCTCCTACGAGCAGTACTTC
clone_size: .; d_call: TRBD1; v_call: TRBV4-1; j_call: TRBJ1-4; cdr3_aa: CASSQTGFNEKLFF; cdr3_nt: TGCGCCAGCAGCCAGACAGGGTTTAATGAAAAACTGTTTTTT
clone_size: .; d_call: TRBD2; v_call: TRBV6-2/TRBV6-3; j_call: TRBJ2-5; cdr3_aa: CASSLGLAGGGTQYF; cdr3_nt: TGTGCCAGCAGCCTGGGACTAGCGGGGGGCGGGACCCAGTACTTC
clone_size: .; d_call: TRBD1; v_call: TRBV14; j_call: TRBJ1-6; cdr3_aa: CASSRSTGFQSPLHF; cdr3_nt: TGTGCCAGCAGCCGGTCGACAGGGTTCCAATCACCCCTCCACTTT
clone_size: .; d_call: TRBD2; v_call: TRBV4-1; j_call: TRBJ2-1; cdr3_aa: CASSLTSGDNEQFF; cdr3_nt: TGCGCCAGCAGCCTGACTAGCGGGGACAATGAGCAGTTCTTC
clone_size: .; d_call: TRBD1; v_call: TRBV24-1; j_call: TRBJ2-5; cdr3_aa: CATSDLTGDSQETQYF; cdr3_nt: TGTGCCACCAGTGATTTGACAGGGGATTCCCAAGAGACCCAGTACTTC
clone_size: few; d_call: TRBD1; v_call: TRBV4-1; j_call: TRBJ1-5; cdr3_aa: CASSQVGRKDRGYQPQHF; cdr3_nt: TGCGCCAGCAGCCAAGTTGGGAGAAAAGACAGGGGGTACCAGCCCCAGCATTTT
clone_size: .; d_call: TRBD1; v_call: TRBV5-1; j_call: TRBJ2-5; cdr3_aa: CASSFMTGETQYF; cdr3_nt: TGCGCCAGCAGCTTTATGACAGGGGAGACCCAGTACTTC
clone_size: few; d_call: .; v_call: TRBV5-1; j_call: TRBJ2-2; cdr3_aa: CASSLVRTYKLFF; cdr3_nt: TGCGCCAGCAGCTTGGTAAGGACATATAAACTGTTTTTT
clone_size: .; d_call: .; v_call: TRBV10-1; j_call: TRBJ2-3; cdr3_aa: CASSVAGPNTQYF; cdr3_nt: TGCGCCAGCAGTGTTGCGGGGCCAAATACGCAGTATTTT
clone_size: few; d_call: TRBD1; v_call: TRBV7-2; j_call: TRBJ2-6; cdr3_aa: CASSFGQGTSGANVLTF; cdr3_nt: TGTGCCAGCAGCTTCGGACAGGGAACCTCTGGGGCCAACGTCCTGACTTTC
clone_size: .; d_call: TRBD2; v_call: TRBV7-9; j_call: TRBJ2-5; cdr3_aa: CASGRGLAVETQYF; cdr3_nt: TGTGCCAGCGGAAGGGGACTAGCTGTTGAGACCCAGTACTTC
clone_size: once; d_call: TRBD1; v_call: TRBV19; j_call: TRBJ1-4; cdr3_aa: CASSKGQWNEKLFF; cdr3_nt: TGTGCCAGTAGTAAGGGACAGTGGAATGAAAAACTGTTTTTT
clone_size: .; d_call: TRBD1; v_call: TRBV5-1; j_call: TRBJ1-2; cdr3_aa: CASSLRTGEGYTF; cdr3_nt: TGCGCCAGCAGCTTGCGGACAGGGGAAGGCTACACCTTC
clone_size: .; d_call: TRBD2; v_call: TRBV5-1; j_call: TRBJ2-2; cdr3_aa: CARSSGGLSDTGELFF; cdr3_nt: TGCGCCCGCAGCTCGGGGGGGTTATCGGACACCGGGGAGCTGTTTTTT
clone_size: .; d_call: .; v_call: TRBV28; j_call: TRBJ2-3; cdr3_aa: CASSLIGTGFGTDTQYF; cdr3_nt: TGTGCCAGCAGTCTCATCGGTACAGGGTTCGGCACAGATACGCAGTATTTT
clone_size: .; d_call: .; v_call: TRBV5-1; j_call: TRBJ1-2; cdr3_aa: CASSITGWDGYTF; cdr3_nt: TGCGCCAGCAGCATAACAGGGTGGGATGGCTACACCTTC
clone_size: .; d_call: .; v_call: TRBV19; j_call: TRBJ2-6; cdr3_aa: CASSPLRGLAAGANVLTF; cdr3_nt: TGTGCCAGTAGTCCCTTGCGAGGGTTAGCGGCTGGGGCCAACGTCCTGACTTTC
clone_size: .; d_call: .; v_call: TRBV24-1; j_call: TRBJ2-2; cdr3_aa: CATSDPAGASTGELFF; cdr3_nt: TGTGCCACCAGTGATCCCGCGGGGGCGAGCACCGGGGAGCTGTTTTTT
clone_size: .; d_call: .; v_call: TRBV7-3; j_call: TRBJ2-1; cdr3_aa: CASSLTWGNNEQFF; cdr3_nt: TGTGCCAGCAGCTTAACATGGGGCAACAATGAGCAGTTCTTC
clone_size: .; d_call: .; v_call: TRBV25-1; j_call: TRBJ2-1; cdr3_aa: CASSERTVYNEQFF; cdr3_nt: TGTGCCAGCAGTGAAAGGACAGTATACAATGAGCAGTTCTTC
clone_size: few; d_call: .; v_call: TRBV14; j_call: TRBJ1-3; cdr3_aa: CASSQVRTVGNTIYF; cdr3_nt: TGTGCCAGCAGCCAAGTCAGGACAGTCGGAAACACCATATATTTT
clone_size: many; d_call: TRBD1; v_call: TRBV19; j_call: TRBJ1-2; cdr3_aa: CATSLTGKTNYGYTF; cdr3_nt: TGTGCCACTTCCCTGACAGGGAAGACGAACTATGGCTACACCTTC
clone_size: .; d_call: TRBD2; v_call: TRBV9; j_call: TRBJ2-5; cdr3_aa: CASSVGGLAGQETQYF; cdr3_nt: TGTGCCAGCAGCGTGGGGGGACTAGCGGGACAAGAGACCCAGTACTTC
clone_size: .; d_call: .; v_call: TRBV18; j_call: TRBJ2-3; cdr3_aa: CASSTGSGPTDTQYF; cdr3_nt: TGTGCCAGCTCTACCGGGAGCGGACCCACAGATACGCAGTATTTT
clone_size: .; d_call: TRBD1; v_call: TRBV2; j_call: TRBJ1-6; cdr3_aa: CASSRRGRQGADSPLHF; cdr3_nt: TGTGCCAGCAGCAGAAGGGGCCGACAGGGGGCTGATTCACCCCTCCACTTT
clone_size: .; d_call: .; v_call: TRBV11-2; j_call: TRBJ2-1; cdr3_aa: CASSRTDSSYNEQFF; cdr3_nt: TGTGCCAGCAGCCGTACCGACAGCTCCTACAATGAGCAGTTCTTC
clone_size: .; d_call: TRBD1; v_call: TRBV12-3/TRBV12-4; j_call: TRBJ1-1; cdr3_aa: CASRPSRGEAFF; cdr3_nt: TGTGCCAGCAGGCCTAGCAGGGGGGAAGCTTTCTTT
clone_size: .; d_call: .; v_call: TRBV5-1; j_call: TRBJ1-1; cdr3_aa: CASSLDTNTEAFF; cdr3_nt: TGCGCCAGCAGCTTGGACACGAACACTGAAGCTTTCTTT
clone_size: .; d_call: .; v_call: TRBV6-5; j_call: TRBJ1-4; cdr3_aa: CASNLRGATNEKLFF; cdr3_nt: TGTGCCAGCAACCTACGCGGGGCTACTAATGAAAAACTGTTTTTT
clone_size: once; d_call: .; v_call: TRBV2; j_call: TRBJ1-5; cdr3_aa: CASSEGENQPQHF; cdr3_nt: TGTGCCAGCAGTGAAGGCGAGAACCAGCCCCAGCATTTT
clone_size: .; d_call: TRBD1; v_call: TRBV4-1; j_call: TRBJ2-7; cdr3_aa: CASSVQGADEQYF; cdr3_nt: TGCGCCAGCAGCGTACAGGGGGCGGACGAGCAGTACTTC
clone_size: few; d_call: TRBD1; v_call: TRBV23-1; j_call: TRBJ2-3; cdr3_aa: CASSSPDRTGGPTDTQYF; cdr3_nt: TGCGCCAGCAGTTCACCCGACAGGACAGGAGGTCCTACAGATACGCAGTATTTT
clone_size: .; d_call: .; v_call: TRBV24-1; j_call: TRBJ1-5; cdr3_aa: CATRGPGTSDQPQHF; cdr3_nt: TGTGCCACCAGGGGACCTGGGACATCCGATCAGCCCCAGCATTTT
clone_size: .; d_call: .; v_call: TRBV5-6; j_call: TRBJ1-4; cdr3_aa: CASSYRDLNEKLFF; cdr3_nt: TGTGCCAGCAGCTACAGGGACCTAAATGAAAAACTGTTTTTT
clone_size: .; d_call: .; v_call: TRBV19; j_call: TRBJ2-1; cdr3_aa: CASSKTPSSYNEQFF; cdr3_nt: TGTGCCAGTAGTAAGACTCCCAGCTCCTACAATGAGCAGTTCTTC
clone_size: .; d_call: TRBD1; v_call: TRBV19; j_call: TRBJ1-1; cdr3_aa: CASSTVQGWETEAFF; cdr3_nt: TGTGCCAGTAGTACCGTACAGGGGTGGGAGACTGAAGCTTTCTTT
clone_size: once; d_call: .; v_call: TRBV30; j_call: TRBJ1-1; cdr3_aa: CAWSLSRGNTEAFF; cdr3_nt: TGTGCCTGGAGCCTCTCGCGGGGGAACACTGAAGCTTTCTTT